One and the same sample provided the 13 T cell receptor beta chains below, sequenced in a study of blood T cell repertoires in COVID-19. Here immunoSEQ multiplex PCR was the method, and the copy in TCRdb shows in-frame clones only, minus some. The data hold 350,000 to 450,000 clones, with around 88% observed a single time. The specimen was peripheral blood. The receptors were gathered from a woman aged 55-75 years with COVID-19, enrolled during active disease.

This clone has just a few counts. The chain uses TRBV5-5 and TRBJ1-1; TRBD1 matches 11 bases. V gave up 0 bases and J gave up 2 bases; unmatched junction bases: 3. The CDR3 has 16 amino acids. CDR1 and CDR2 (germline): SGHKS, YYEKEE (reference sequence). The CDR3 loop reads CASSLGTGGGNTEAFF. CDR3 nucleotide sequence: TGTGCCAGCAGCTTGGGGACAGGGGGCGGAAACACTGAAGCTTTCTTT. Filled out from reference TRBV5-5 and TRBJ1-1, the complete variable domain reads DAGVTQSPTHLIKTRGQQVTLRCSPISGHKSVSWYQQVLGQGPQFIFQYYEKEERGRGNFPDRFSARQFPNYSSELNVNALLLGDSALYLCASSLGTGGGNTEAFFGQGTRLTVV.

This chain joins TRBV2 and TRBJ2-7; weak D call: TRBD1 (6 bases). Between the trimmed V and J ends, which lost 6 bases and 9 bases, there was a span of 9 bases. The CDR3 is 10 residues long. The germline CDR1 and CDR2 sequences are SNHLY and FYNNEI. The CDR3 coding sequence is TGTGCCAGCAGCGCAGGGGCGCAGTACTTC. Translation: CASSAGAQYF.

This chain uses TRBV7-9 with TRBJ1-4; TRBD1 is a possible D gene (6 bases). Germline V gene data show CDR1 as SEHNR and CDR2 as FQNEAQ (reference sequence). V was shortened by 6 bases and J by 0 bases, with 14 bases between the two germline ends. This CDR3 is 16 amino acids long. The CDR3 nucleotides are TGTGCCAGCAGTTCCGGACAGCTTGCAACTAATGAAAAACTGTTTTTT. Amino acids: CASSSGQLATNEKLFF. Based on the CDR3 plus reference TRBV7-9 and TRBJ1-4, the full variable domain is DTGVSQNPRHKITKRGQNVTFRCDPISEHNRLYWYRQTLGQGPEFLTYFQNEAQLEKSRLLSDRFSAERPKGSFSTLEIQRTEQGDSAMYLCASSSGQLATNEKLFFGSGTQLSVL.

The chain joins TRBV7-8 to TRBJ2-7, with TRBD1 identical over 11 bases. Germline loops: CDR1 SGHVS, CDR2 FQNEAQ. The J segment lost 8 bases and the V segment lost 2 bases, leaving 17 bases of the junction unmatched. The CDR3 contains 18 residues. CDR3 bases: TGTGCCAGCAGCTTATTTACGGTGGTTGGGACAGGGGGGCCCAAGCAGTACTTC. Translating gives CASSLFTVVGTGGPKQYF.

The chain combines TRBV11-2 with TRBJ2-3; D gene ambiguous. Germline V gene data show CDR1 as SGHAT and CDR2 as FQNNGV. V was clipped by 3 bases and J by 14 bases, with 15 bases between them. The CDR3 is 12 residues long. Here the CDR3 DNA reads TGTGCCAGCAGCTTGAGTCCGCCCCGCCTGTATTTT. This gives the protein CASSLSPPRLYF.

CDR3 protein: CASSYSGGGLGGEQYF. The DNA of the CDR3 is TGTGCCAGCAGTTACTCAGGCGGGGGCCTCGGGGGCGAGCAGTACTTC. J is TRBJ2-7 and V is TRBV6-6; maybe TRBD2 (7 bases). The germline CDR1 and CDR2 sequences are MNHNY and SVGAGI (reference sequence). V was shortened by 0 bases and J by 6 bases, with 18 bases between the two germline ends. There are 16 residues in the CDR3.

The chain is built from TRBV14 and TRBJ1-4, with 8 bases matching TRBD1. Trimming took 3 bases from V and 7 from J; bases not matched to a gene: 10. This CDR3 has 16 residues. Germline V gene lookup returns CDR1 SGHDN and CDR2 FVKESK. CDR3 in amino acids: CASSQGKEDRGEKLFF. In DNA, the CDR3 is TGTGCCAGCAGCCAGGGTAAAGAAGACAGGGGTGAAAAACTGTTTTTT.

This clone was counted once. This chain uses TRBV6-5 with TRBJ2-5; D uncertain. CDR3 length: 13 amino acids. Germline V gene data show CDR1 as MNHEY and CDR2 as SVGAGI. The ends were cut back, 6 bases at V and 2 bases at J, with 10 bases in the middle. The DNA of the CDR3 is TGTGCCAGCAGCAACTCGATACAAGAGACCCAGTACTTC. This gives the protein CASSNSIQETQYF.

The chain links TRBV3-1 (or the pseudogene TRBV3-2) to TRBJ2-1, with 9 bases matching TRBD1. The CDR3 has 17 amino acids. The ends lost 2 bases at V and 3 bases at J; junction bases unmatched: 8. CDR1 is LGHDT, CDR2 YNNKEL, per germline (reference sequence). DNA for the CDR3: TGTGCCAGCAGCCAACCGACAGGGGGTGAAATCTACAATGAGCAGTTCTTC. Translating gives CASSQPTGGEIYNEQFF.

This sequence joins TRBV4-1 and TRBJ2-5; D is possibly TRBD2 (6 bases). Trimming stripped 0 bases from V and 5 bases from J, with 16 bases between. The germline CDR1 and CDR2 sequences are MGHRA and YSYEKL. The CDR3 has 16 residues. The CDR3, as DNA: TGCGCCAGCAGCCAAGATAGGTGGAGGGGCACGGAGACCCAGTACTTC. Its translation: CASSQDRWRGTETQYF.

The chain combines TRBV5-1 with TRBJ2-1, with TRBD2 as a possible D gene (6 bases). The CDR3 runs 12 residues. Trimming removed 1 base from V and 8 bases from J, with 7 bases in between. Germline-derived CDR1 and CDR2 are SGHRS and YFSETQ. CDR3 sequence (DNA): TGCGCCAGCAGCTTGTCTAGCGATGAGCAGTTCTTC. Its translation: CASSLSSDEQFF.

The chain joins TRBV18 to TRBJ1-2, with 7 bases that match TRBD1. The V segment lost 4 bases and the J segment 4 bases; nucleotides outside the gene matches: 3. Per germline, CDR1 KGHSH and CDR2 LQKENI. The CDR3 extends over 13 amino acids. CDR3 in DNA: TGTGCCAGCTCACAGGACAGGACCTATGGCTACACCTTC. Translating it yields CASSQDRTYGYTF.

This clone was seen only a few times. This sequence joins TRBV11-2 and TRBJ2-2; tentative D call: TRBD2 (5 bases). V was shortened by 1 base and J by 4 bases, with 10 bases between the two germline ends. This CDR3 spans 15 amino acids. Germline assignment: CDR1 SGHAT and CDR2 FQNNGV. The CDR3 spells CASSLGRAGTGELFF. In DNA form, the CDR3 reads TGTGCCAGCAGCTTAGGGCGGGCGGGCACCGGGGAGCTGTTTTTT.